These T cell receptor beta chains were read from a single sample in a study of neurological immune-mediated disorders. TCRdb itself ran the 5' RACE reads through MiXCR, one entry per CDR3 protein. The data hold approximately 70,000 distinct CDR3 sequences, with approximately 10% observed a single time. The sequencing input was PBMCs. The receptors were gathered from a man aged 25-45 years in good health. Each CDR3 is given with its conserved first and last residue. Fields, in order: CDR3 DNA, CDR3 protein, D gene, clone size, V gene, J gene. A D gene is named only where the DNA matches it firmly. Expanded clones get a size class; other rows say once, few or many, or leave the size out.

cdr3_nt: TGCAGTGCTAGAGTACAGGGAAAGTCGAGCTCTGGGAACACCATATATTTT
cdr3_aa: CSARVQGKSSSGNTIYF
d_call: .
clone_size: .
v_call: TRBV20-1
j_call: TRBJ1-3

cdr3_nt: TGTGCCAGCATCCAAGATCAGGCTAGCGGGAGTAACACCGGGGAGCTGTTTTTT
cdr3_aa: CASIQDQASGSNTGELFF
d_call: TRBD2
clone_size: once
v_call: TRBV4-2
j_call: TRBJ2-2

cdr3_nt: TGTGCCAGCGGGCAATACTACGAGCAGTACTTC
cdr3_aa: CASGQYYEQYF
d_call: .
clone_size: many
v_call: TRBV28
j_call: TRBJ2-7

cdr3_nt: TGTGCCTCTAGGATGGGGGGAGCCCCGTACAATGAGCAGTTCTTC
cdr3_aa: CASRMGGAPYNEQFF
d_call: .
clone_size: few
v_call: TRBV7-2
j_call: TRBJ2-1

cdr3_nt: TGTGCCAGTAGGACCGACAGGGGCACTGAAGCTTTCTTT
cdr3_aa: CASRTDRGTEAFF
d_call: TRBD1
clone_size: many
v_call: TRBV19
j_call: TRBJ1-1

cdr3_nt: TGCAGTGCTAGAGTCGTCGCCGGGACAGAGGGGTATAATTCACCCCTCCACTTT
cdr3_aa: CSARVVAGTEGYNSPLHF
d_call: TRBD1
clone_size: many
v_call: TRBV20-1
j_call: TRBJ1-6

cdr3_nt: TGTGCCAGCAGCAACCCCGGGACAGGGGACAATGAGCAGTTCTTC
cdr3_aa: CASSNPGTGDNEQFF
d_call: TRBD1
clone_size: many
v_call: TRBV5-5
j_call: TRBJ2-1

cdr3_nt: TGTGCCAGCAGTTTAGCTAGCTCGAGAGGTGGGCAGTATTTT
cdr3_aa: CASSLASSRGGQYF
d_call: .
clone_size: many
v_call: TRBV27
j_call: TRBJ2-3

cdr3_nt: TGCGCCAGCAGCTTGAGCGGGGTGGCCGGGGAGCTGTTTTTT
cdr3_aa: CASSLSGVAGELFF
d_call: TRBD2
clone_size: .
v_call: TRBV5-1
j_call: TRBJ2-2

cdr3_nt: TGCGCCAGCAGCGTCACAGGGGAAGAGACCCAGTACTTC
cdr3_aa: CASSVTGEETQYF
d_call: TRBD1
clone_size: many
v_call: TRBV5-1
j_call: TRBJ2-5

cdr3_nt: TGTGCCAGCAGGATCCTAGGGGGAATAAGGAATCAGCCCCAGCATTTT
cdr3_aa: CASRILGGIRNQPQHF
d_call: .
clone_size: many
v_call: TRBV6-1
j_call: TRBJ1-5

cdr3_nt: TGTGCCAGCAGTTTATCGGGGTCAGGGCACACCGGGGAGCTGTTTTTT
cdr3_aa: CASSLSGSGHTGELFF
d_call: .
clone_size: many
v_call: TRBV12-3/TRBV12-4
j_call: TRBJ2-2

cdr3_nt: TGTGCCAGCAGTTCATCAGGGGGGGCCACTGAAGCTTTCTTT
cdr3_aa: CASSSSGGATEAFF
d_call: TRBD1
clone_size: many
v_call: TRBV28
j_call: TRBJ1-1

cdr3_nt: TGTGCCAGCAGTTTACCTTCGCCGGGACAGTGTTTTTTGGGAGTTCGGGAGACCCAGTACTTC
cdr3_aa: CASSLPSPGQCFLGVRETQYF
d_call: TRBD1
clone_size: .
v_call: TRBV28
j_call: TRBJ2-5

cdr3_nt: TGTGCCAGCAGGGATGGACAGGGGATGGGGACCCAGTACTTC
cdr3_aa: CASRDGQGMGTQYF
d_call: TRBD1
clone_size: many
v_call: TRBV12-3/TRBV12-4
j_call: TRBJ2-5

cdr3_nt: TGCGCCAGCAGCCAACAAGCGGGAGGGCCATGGTACAATGAGCAGTTCTTC
cdr3_aa: CASSQQAGGPWYNEQFF
d_call: TRBD2
clone_size: many
v_call: TRBV4-1
j_call: TRBJ2-1

cdr3_nt: TGTGCCAGCAGCTTAGGAAAAGGCTACGAGCAGTACTTC
cdr3_aa: CASSLGKGYEQYF
d_call: .
clone_size: many
v_call: TRBV7-2
j_call: TRBJ2-7

cdr3_nt: TGTGCCAGCGGAGGTGGTACTAGCGGGAGGGATGAGCAGTACTTC
cdr3_aa: CASGGGTSGRDEQYF
d_call: TRBD2
clone_size: many
v_call: TRBV9
j_call: TRBJ2-7

cdr3_nt: TGCGCCAGCAGCGAAACTAGCGGGGTGAGCACAGATACGCAGTATTTT
cdr3_aa: CASSETSGVSTDTQYF
d_call: TRBD2
clone_size: many
v_call: TRBV5-1
j_call: TRBJ2-3

cdr3_nt: TGTGCCAGCAGCTTAGCAGCCGGGACGGGACTTATTGAGCAGTACTTC
cdr3_aa: CASSLAAGTGLIEQYF
d_call: .
clone_size: many
v_call: TRBV11-2
j_call: TRBJ2-7

cdr3_nt: TGCGCCAGCAGCCAAGATTTTGTGACGAACATTCAGTACTTC
cdr3_aa: CASSQDFVTNIQYF
d_call: .
clone_size: many
v_call: TRBV4-1
j_call: TRBJ2-4

cdr3_nt: TGTGCCACCAGTGCACGCGGTGAGCAGTTCTTC
cdr3_aa: CATSARGEQFF
d_call: .
clone_size: many
v_call: TRBV24-1
j_call: TRBJ2-1

cdr3_nt: TGTGCCAGCAGCTTCAGACAACTTCAAGAGACCCAGTACTTC
cdr3_aa: CASSFRQLQETQYF
d_call: .
clone_size: .
v_call: TRBV7-6
j_call: TRBJ2-5

cdr3_nt: TGTGCTAGTGGTTTGTCGTGGACTAGCGGGAGCACAGATACGCAGTATTTT
cdr3_aa: CASGLSWTSGSTDTQYF
d_call: TRBD2
clone_size: many
v_call: TRBV12-5
j_call: TRBJ2-3

cdr3_nt: TGTGCCAGCAGTGCACAGGGGGCTAAGTCCTACGAGCAGTACTTC
cdr3_aa: CASSAQGAKSYEQYF
d_call: TRBD1
clone_size: many
v_call: TRBV12-3/TRBV12-4
j_call: TRBJ2-7

cdr3_nt: TGCAGCGTCGCCACTCCCGGGACTAGCCGACGCAATGAGCAGTTCTTC
cdr3_aa: CSVATPGTSRRNEQFF
d_call: TRBD2
clone_size: many
v_call: TRBV29-1
j_call: TRBJ2-1

cdr3_nt: TGTGCCAGCAGTTTCCCAGAGACTAGCGGAGCCACAGATACGCAGTATTTT
cdr3_aa: CASSFPETSGATDTQYF
d_call: TRBD2
clone_size: many
v_call: TRBV2
j_call: TRBJ2-3

cdr3_nt: TGCGCCAGCCGCTTTAAGGGACAGGAGAACACAGATACGCAGTATTTT
cdr3_aa: CASRFKGQENTDTQYF
d_call: TRBD1
clone_size: many
v_call: TRBV5-1
j_call: TRBJ2-3

cdr3_nt: TGTGCCAGCCAAGGAGGAGGAGGGACCCAGTACTTC
cdr3_aa: CASQGGGGTQYF
d_call: .
clone_size: many
v_call: TRBV27
j_call: TRBJ2-5

cdr3_nt: TGCAGTGCTAATACAGGGTATTGGTACGAGCAGTACTTC
cdr3_aa: CSANTGYWYEQYF
d_call: .
clone_size: many
v_call: TRBV20-1
j_call: TRBJ2-7

cdr3_nt: TGTGCCAGCACGGACGAGAGGGGGGTCGCAGTCAATGAGCAGTTCTTC
cdr3_aa: CASTDERGVAVNEQFF
d_call: .
clone_size: many
v_call: TRBV7-2
j_call: TRBJ2-1

cdr3_nt: TGTGCCACCAGCAGAGAGGCGGGTTGGGGCACTGAAGCTTTCTTT
cdr3_aa: CATSREAGWGTEAFF
d_call: .
clone_size: many
v_call: TRBV15
j_call: TRBJ1-1

cdr3_nt: TGTGCCAGCAGTTTAGGGGTTTGGGGGACTAGCGGGCCTAGCACAGATACGCAGTATTTT
cdr3_aa: CASSLGVWGTSGPSTDTQYF
d_call: TRBD2
clone_size: many
v_call: TRBV28
j_call: TRBJ2-3

cdr3_nt: TGTGCCAGCAGCCCCCCACCGGGGAACTACGAGCAGTACTTC
cdr3_aa: CASSPPPGNYEQYF
d_call: .
clone_size: many
v_call: TRBV13
j_call: TRBJ2-7

cdr3_nt: TGTGCCGCCGAGAGACAGGGGATTATGTTTTCCTACGAGCAGTACTTC
cdr3_aa: CAAERQGIMFSYEQYF
d_call: .
clone_size: many
v_call: TRBV21-1
j_call: TRBJ2-7

cdr3_nt: TGCGCCAGCAGCTACGACATCAATCAGCCCCAGCATTTT
cdr3_aa: CASSYDINQPQHF
d_call: .
clone_size: many
v_call: TRBV5-1
j_call: TRBJ1-5

cdr3_nt: TGCGCCAGCAGCTGGGGACTAGCGGAGCCCACCGGGGAGCTGTTTTTT
cdr3_aa: CASSWGLAEPTGELFF
d_call: TRBD2
clone_size: .
v_call: TRBV5-1
j_call: TRBJ2-2

cdr3_nt: TGTGCCACCAGTGGGCCCGAGGGCGGTTCCGTCCCAGATACGCAGTATTTT
cdr3_aa: CATSGPEGGSVPDTQYF
d_call: .
clone_size: many
v_call: TRBV24-1
j_call: TRBJ2-3

cdr3_nt: TGTGCCAGCAGCTCCGCAGACGAGGGTATCGGCTACGAGCAGTACTTC
cdr3_aa: CASSSADEGIGYEQYF
d_call: .
clone_size: many
v_call: TRBV7-9
j_call: TRBJ2-7

cdr3_nt: TGTGCCAGCAGTTTCCTCGCGGGAGTTTCCTACAATGAGCAGTTCTTC
cdr3_aa: CASSFLAGVSYNEQFF
d_call: TRBD2
clone_size: few
v_call: TRBV27
j_call: TRBJ2-1

cdr3_nt: TGCGCCAGCAGCTTGATAGATGAGCAGTTCTTC
cdr3_aa: CASSLIDEQFF
d_call: .
clone_size: many
v_call: TRBV5-1
j_call: TRBJ2-1

cdr3_nt: TGCGCCAGCAGCTTGGCCTTAGGGCCAGATACGCAGTATTTT
cdr3_aa: CASSLALGPDTQYF
d_call: .
clone_size: many
v_call: TRBV5-1
j_call: TRBJ2-3

cdr3_nt: TGCAGTGCTAGCCGGACTAGCGACACAGATACGCAGTATTTT
cdr3_aa: CSASRTSDTDTQYF
d_call: TRBD2
clone_size: many
v_call: TRBV20-1
j_call: TRBJ2-3

cdr3_nt: TGTGCCAGTAGTAGACAGATTAGCAATCAGCCCCAGCATTTT
cdr3_aa: CASSRQISNQPQHF
d_call: .
clone_size: .
v_call: TRBV19
j_call: TRBJ1-5

cdr3_nt: TGTGCCAGCAGCTTAGGGGCCGGGGGCAATCAGCCCCAGCATTTT
cdr3_aa: CASSLGAGGNQPQHF
d_call: .
clone_size: many
v_call: TRBV7-9
j_call: TRBJ1-5

cdr3_nt: TGTGCCAGCAGTTACTCGACAGGGGGCGAGGAGACCCAGTACTTC
cdr3_aa: CASSYSTGGEETQYF
d_call: TRBD1
clone_size: many
v_call: TRBV6-6
j_call: TRBJ2-5